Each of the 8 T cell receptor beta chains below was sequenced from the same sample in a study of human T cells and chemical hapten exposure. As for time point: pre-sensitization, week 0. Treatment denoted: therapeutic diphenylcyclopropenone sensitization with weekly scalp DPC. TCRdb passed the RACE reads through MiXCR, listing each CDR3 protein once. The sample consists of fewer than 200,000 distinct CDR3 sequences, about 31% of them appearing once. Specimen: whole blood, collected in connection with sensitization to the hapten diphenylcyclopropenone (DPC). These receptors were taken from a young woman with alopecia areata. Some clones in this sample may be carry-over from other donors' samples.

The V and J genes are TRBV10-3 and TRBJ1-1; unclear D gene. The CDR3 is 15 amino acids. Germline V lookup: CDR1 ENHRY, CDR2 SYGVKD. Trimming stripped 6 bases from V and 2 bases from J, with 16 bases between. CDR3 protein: CAIRRSPGLNTEAFF. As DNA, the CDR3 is TGTGCCATCAGGAGATCCCCAGGTTTAAACACTGAAGCTTTCTTT.

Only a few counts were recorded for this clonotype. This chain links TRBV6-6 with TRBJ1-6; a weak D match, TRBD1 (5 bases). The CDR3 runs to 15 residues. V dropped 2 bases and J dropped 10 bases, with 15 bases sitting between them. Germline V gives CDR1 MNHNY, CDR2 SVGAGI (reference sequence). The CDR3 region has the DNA TGTGCCAGCAGTTACGACGGGGGTTTAGGGTCACCCCTCCACTTT. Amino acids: CASSYDGGLGSPLHF.

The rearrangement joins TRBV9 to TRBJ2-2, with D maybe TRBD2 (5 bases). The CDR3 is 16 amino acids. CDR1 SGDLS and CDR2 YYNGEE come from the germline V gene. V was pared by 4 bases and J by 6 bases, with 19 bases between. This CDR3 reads CASSLTTGVLAGELFF. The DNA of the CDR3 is TGTGCCAGCAGCCTTACCACCGGGGTTTTGGCCGGGGAGCTGTTTTTT.

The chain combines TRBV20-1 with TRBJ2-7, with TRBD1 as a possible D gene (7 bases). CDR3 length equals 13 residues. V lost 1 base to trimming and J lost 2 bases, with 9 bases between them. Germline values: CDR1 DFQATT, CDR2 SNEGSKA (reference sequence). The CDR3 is CSARGGTAYEQYF. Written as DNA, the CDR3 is TGCAGTGCTAGAGGCGGGACAGCCTACGAGCAGTACTTC.

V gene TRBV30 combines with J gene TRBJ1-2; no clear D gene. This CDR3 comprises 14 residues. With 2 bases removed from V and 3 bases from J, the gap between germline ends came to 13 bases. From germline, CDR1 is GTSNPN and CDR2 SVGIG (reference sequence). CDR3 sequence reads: CAWSRHQRDYGYTF. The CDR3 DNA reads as TGTGCCTGGAGTCGACACCAACGGGACTATGGCTACACCTTC.

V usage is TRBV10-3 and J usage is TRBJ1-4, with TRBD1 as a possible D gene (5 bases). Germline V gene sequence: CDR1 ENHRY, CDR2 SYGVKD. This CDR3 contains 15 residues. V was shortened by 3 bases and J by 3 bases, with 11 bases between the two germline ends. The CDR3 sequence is CAISDSLGANEKLFF. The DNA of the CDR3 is TGTGCCATCAGTGACTCCCTGGGGGCTAATGAAAAACTGTTTTTT.

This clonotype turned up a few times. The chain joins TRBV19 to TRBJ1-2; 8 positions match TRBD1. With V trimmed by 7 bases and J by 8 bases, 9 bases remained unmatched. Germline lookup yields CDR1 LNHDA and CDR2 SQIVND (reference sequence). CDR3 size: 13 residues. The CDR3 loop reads CASTETGAVGYTF. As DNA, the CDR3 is TGTGCCAGTACCGAGACAGGGGCAGTAGGCTACACCTTC.

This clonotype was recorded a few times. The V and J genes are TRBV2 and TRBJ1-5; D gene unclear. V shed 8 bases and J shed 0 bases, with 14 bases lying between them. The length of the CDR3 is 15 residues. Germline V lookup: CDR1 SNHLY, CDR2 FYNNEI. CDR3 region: CASGSSRYSNQPQHF. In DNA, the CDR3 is TGTGCCAGCGGCTCCTCTCGGTATAGCAATCAGCCCCAGCATTTT.